Each of the 4 T cell receptor beta chains below was sequenced from the same sample in a study of CD8 T cells in ankylosing spondylitis. TCRdb called the 5' RACE reads again in MiXCR, with one record for every CDR3 protein. The sample records around 130,000 distinct CDR3 sequences, 15% to 20% being singletons. Points from the study as a whole: Typical of ankylosing spondylitis blood, it appeared, was a TCR beta motif of under 10 highly homologous variants.

No cognate antigen is known for these TCRs. Sequenced sample: blood, either unsorted or a sorted T cell fraction (not recorded which). The source is a male donor with ankylosing spondylitis.

This clonotype was seen a handful of times. V is TRBV2 and J is TRBJ1-2, with TRBD1 as a possible D gene (5 bases). This CDR3 comprises 12 residues. CDR1 is SNHLY and CDR2 is FYNNEI in the germline V gene. V shed 8 bases and J shed 4 bases, with 11 bases lying between them. The CDR3 nucleotides are TGTGCCAGCTCCGGGGCCCTCTATGGCTACACCTTC. Its protein product is CASSGALYGYTF.

The chain is built from TRBV18 and TRBJ1-3; a possible D gene is TRBD1 (5 bases). The V gene lost 1 base and the J gene lost 3 bases, with 10 bases spanning the gap. Germline V gives CDR1 KGHSH, CDR2 LQKENI. The CDR3 is 15 residues long. The CDR3 sequence is CASSPRGDDGNTIYF. The DNA of the CDR3 is TGTGCCAGCTCACCACGGGGCGATGATGGAAACACCATATATTTT.

By share, this clonotype ranks as medium-sized (0.01 to 0.1%). This sequence joins TRBV25-1 and TRBJ2-7; TRBD1 matches at 7 bases. CDR1 is MGHDK, CDR2 SYGVNS, per germline. Trimming cost V 1 base and J 3 bases; bases outside gene matches: 9. This CDR3 comprises 16 residues. This CDR3 is CASSESPDRSNYEQYF. Written as DNA, the CDR3 is TGTGCCAGCAGTGAATCCCCGGACAGGTCCAACTACGAGCAGTACTTC.

This clonotype was recorded a few times. V and J are TRBV12-3 or TRBV12-4 and TRBJ1-1; the D gene is possibly TRBD1 (5 bases). V lost 8 bases and J 7 bases, leaving 14 bases between the germline ends. This CDR3 contains 12 residues. In DNA form, the CDR3 reads TGTGCCAGCCGAGGGGCAAAACATGAAGCTTTCTTT. Translating it yields CASRGAKHEAFF.